The T cell receptor beta chain described here comes from a study of blood T cell repertoires in COVID-19. The length of the CDR3 is 16 residues. Germline lookup yields CDR1 MNHEY and CDR2 SVGEGT. Trimming cost V 0 bases and J 4 bases; bases outside gene matches: 5. The protocol was immunoSEQ multiplex PCR, while the TCRdb copy is restricted to in-frame clones and leaves out a portion. Of about 280,000 clones listed, 70% to 90% were seen once; the top ten hold just under 1%. This rearrangement joins TRBV6-2 or TRBV6-3 to TRBJ2-3; 9 bases agree with TRBD2. The clonotype was recovered from a young woman who had recovered from COVID-19. Sequencing was performed on PBMCs or T cells enriched from blood (not recorded which). The CDR3 nucleotides read TGTGCCAGCAGTTACTCGCCCCGCGGGGGGGCAGATACGCAGTATTTT. Its protein is CASSYSPRGGADTQYF.